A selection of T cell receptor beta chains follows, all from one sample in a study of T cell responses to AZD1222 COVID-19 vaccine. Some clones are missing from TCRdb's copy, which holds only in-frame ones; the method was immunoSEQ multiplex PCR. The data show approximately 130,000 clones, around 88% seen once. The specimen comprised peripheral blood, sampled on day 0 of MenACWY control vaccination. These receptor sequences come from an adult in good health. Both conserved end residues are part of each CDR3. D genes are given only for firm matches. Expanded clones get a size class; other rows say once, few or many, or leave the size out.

CDR3aa: CASSPPGEGTQYF
CDR3nt: TGTGCCAGCTCACCCCCAGGGGAGGGGACCCAGTACTTC
len: 13
j_gene: TRBJ2-5
abundance: .
d_gene: .
v_gene: TRBV18

CDR3aa: CASSLAQLDGYTF
CDR3nt: TGTGCCAGCTCACTCGCGCAGTTAGATGGCTACACCTTC
len: 13
j_gene: TRBJ1-2
abundance: .
d_gene: .
v_gene: TRBV18

CDR3aa: CASSSNLAGGWYF
CDR3nt: TGCGCCAGCAGCTCAAATCTAGCGGGCGGGTGGTATTTT
len: 13
j_gene: TRBJ2-3
abundance: .
d_gene: TRBD2
v_gene: TRBV5-1

CDR3aa: CASSFTGQNYGYTF
CDR3nt: TGTGCCAGCAGCTTTACGGGACAGAACTATGGCTACACCTTC
len: 14
j_gene: TRBJ1-2
abundance: .
d_gene: TRBD1
v_gene: TRBV5-5

CDR3aa: CASSLALPGEQYF
CDR3nt: TGTGCCAGCAGTTTGGCCCTCCCCGGCGAGCAGTACTTC
len: 13
j_gene: TRBJ2-7
abundance: .
d_gene: .
v_gene: TRBV12-3/TRBV12-4

CDR3aa: CASSLVRQGPPYEQYF
CDR3nt: TGTGCCAGCAGCTTAGTCCGGCAGGGGCCCCCCTACGAGCAGTACTTC
len: 16
j_gene: TRBJ2-7
abundance: .
d_gene: .
v_gene: TRBV7-2

CDR3aa: CASSEAAGGPDTQYF
CDR3nt: TGTGCCAGCAGTGAAGCGGCGGGAGGACCAGATACGCAGTATTTT
len: 15
j_gene: TRBJ2-3
abundance: .
d_gene: TRBD2
v_gene: TRBV6-1

CDR3aa: CAIHRCDTQYF
CDR3nt: TGCGCCATCCACAGGTGCGATACGCAGTATTTT
len: 11
j_gene: TRBJ2-3
abundance: .
d_gene: .
v_gene: TRBV10-1

CDR3aa: CASSLRPGLAGGSYEQYF
CDR3nt: TGTGCCAGCAGCTTACGACCGGGACTAGCGGGAGGTTCCTACGAGCAGTACTTC
len: 18
j_gene: TRBJ2-7
abundance: .
d_gene: TRBD2
v_gene: TRBV11-2

CDR3aa: CSVDQGVLETQYF
CDR3nt: TGCAGCGTTGATCAGGGGGTATTAGAGACCCAGTACTTC
len: 13
j_gene: TRBJ2-5
abundance: .
d_gene: TRBD1
v_gene: TRBV29-1

CDR3aa: CASSLDGVAIEQFF
CDR3nt: TGTGCCAGCAGCTTAGATGGGGTCGCGATAGAGCAGTTCTTC
len: 14
j_gene: TRBJ2-1
abundance: once
d_gene: .
v_gene: TRBV7-6

CDR3aa: CAISELGLAGGNKAYEQYF
CDR3nt: TGTGCCATCAGTGAGTTGGGACTAGCGGGAGGAAATAAGGCCTACGAGCAGTACTTC
len: 19
j_gene: TRBJ2-7
abundance: few
d_gene: TRBD2
v_gene: TRBV10-3

CDR3aa: CASSADRVDNQPQHF
CDR3nt: TGTGCCAGCAGCGCGGACAGGGTAGACAATCAGCCCCAGCATTTT
len: 15
j_gene: TRBJ1-5
abundance: .
d_gene: TRBD1
v_gene: TRBV2

CDR3aa: CASSTPKYNEQFF
CDR3nt: TGTGCCAGCAGTACCCCCAAATACAATGAGCAGTTCTTC
len: 13
j_gene: TRBJ2-1
abundance: .
d_gene: .
v_gene: TRBV27

CDR3aa: CASSLLPGTEAFF
CDR3nt: TGTGCCAGCAGCTTATTGCCCGGCACTGAAGCTTTCTTT
len: 13
j_gene: TRBJ1-1
abundance: .
d_gene: .
v_gene: TRBV7-3

CDR3aa: CATSRGGQGIGGELFF
CDR3nt: TGTGCCACCAGCAGAGGCGGACAGGGCATCGGCGGGGAGCTGTTTTTT
len: 16
j_gene: TRBJ2-2
abundance: .
d_gene: TRBD1
v_gene: TRBV15

CDR3aa: CASTQGRRSTGELFF
CDR3nt: TGTGCCAGTACCCAGGGAAGAAGATCCACCGGGGAGCTGTTTTTT
len: 15
j_gene: TRBJ2-2
abundance: .
d_gene: .
v_gene: TRBV19

CDR3aa: CASSHGNMNTEAFF
CDR3nt: TGCGCCAGCAGCCACGGCAACATGAACACTGAAGCTTTCTTT
len: 14
j_gene: TRBJ1-1
abundance: .
d_gene: .
v_gene: TRBV4-3

CDR3aa: CASSLFGDTEAFF
CDR3nt: TGTGCCAGCAGCTTATTTGGGGACACTGAAGCTTTCTTT
len: 13
j_gene: TRBJ1-1
abundance: few
d_gene: .
v_gene: TRBV7-9

CDR3aa: CASSLGRVDIQYF
CDR3nt: TGCGCCAGCAGCTTGGGCAGGGTGGACATTCAGTACTTC
len: 13
j_gene: TRBJ2-4
abundance: .
d_gene: .
v_gene: TRBV5-1

CDR3aa: CATMGGTSYGYTF
CDR3nt: TGTGCCACGATGGGTGGCACCTCCTATGGCTACACCTTC
len: 13
j_gene: TRBJ1-2
abundance: .
d_gene: .
v_gene: TRBV12-3/TRBV12-4

CDR3aa: CASSQQGQYNEQFF
CDR3nt: TGTGCCAGCAGCCAACAGGGACAATACAATGAGCAGTTCTTC
len: 14
j_gene: TRBJ2-1
abundance: .
d_gene: .
v_gene: TRBV4-2

CDR3aa: CASSEGQGRGPTEAFF
CDR3nt: TGCGCCAGCAGTGAGGGCCAGGGAAGGGGCCCCACTGAAGCTTTCTTT
len: 16
j_gene: TRBJ1-1
abundance: .
d_gene: .
v_gene: TRBV10-1

CDR3aa: CASSSPQGSEKLFF
CDR3nt: TGTGCCAGCAGTTCCCCCCAGGGTTCGGAAAAACTGTTTTTT
len: 14
j_gene: TRBJ1-4
abundance: .
d_gene: .
v_gene: TRBV7-9

CDR3aa: CAWSVAGAWGNTIYF
CDR3nt: TGTGCCTGGAGTGTAGCAGGGGCCTGGGGAAACACCATATATTTT
len: 15
j_gene: TRBJ1-3
abundance: .
d_gene: .
v_gene: TRBV30

CDR3aa: CASSQSDSLGTYEQYF
CDR3nt: TGTGCCAGCAGCCAGTCGGACAGCCTGGGGACCTACGAGCAGTACTTC
len: 16
j_gene: TRBJ2-7
abundance: .
d_gene: .
v_gene: TRBV4-2

CDR3aa: CASSSGTANEQYF
CDR3nt: TGTGCCAGCAGCTCCGGGACAGCCAACGAGCAGTACTTC
len: 13
j_gene: TRBJ2-7
abundance: many
d_gene: TRBD1
v_gene: TRBV7-2

CDR3aa: CASSGGQSYNEQFF
CDR3nt: TGTGCCAGCAGCGGGGGACAGTCCTACAATGAGCAGTTCTTC
len: 14
j_gene: TRBJ2-1
abundance: .
d_gene: TRBD1
v_gene: TRBV11-3

CDR3aa: CASSPRRSGNQPQHF
CDR3nt: TGTGCCAGTAGTCCTAGAAGGAGTGGCAATCAGCCCCAGCATTTT
len: 15
j_gene: TRBJ1-5
abundance: .
d_gene: .
v_gene: TRBV19

CDR3aa: CASLGQTGGYGYTF
CDR3nt: TGTGCCAGCCTGGGCCAGACAGGAGGCTATGGCTACACCTTC
len: 14
j_gene: TRBJ1-2
abundance: .
d_gene: .
v_gene: TRBV5-4

CDR3aa: CATSDSSFTGGSGYTF
CDR3nt: TGTGCCACCAGTGATTCCTCGTTTACAGGGGGGAGCGGCTACACCTTC
len: 16
j_gene: TRBJ1-2
abundance: .
d_gene: TRBD1
v_gene: TRBV24-1

CDR3aa: CASSSPGQGLGSTYEQYF
CDR3nt: TGTGCCAGCAGCTCGCCGGGACAGGGGTTGGGTAGTACCTACGAGCAGTACTTC
len: 18
j_gene: TRBJ2-7
abundance: .
d_gene: TRBD1
v_gene: TRBV11-3

CDR3aa: CASSLTGTTLSGNTIYF
CDR3nt: TGTGCCAGCAGTCTAACCGGGACAACCCTCTCTGGAAACACCATATATTTT
len: 17
j_gene: TRBJ1-3
abundance: .
d_gene: .
v_gene: TRBV27

CDR3aa: CASSLKGNTEAFF
CDR3nt: TGTGCCAGCAGTTTAAAAGGGAACACTGAAGCTTTCTTT
len: 13
j_gene: TRBJ1-1
abundance: .
d_gene: .
v_gene: TRBV12-3/TRBV12-4

CDR3aa: CASSLLRGQSYEQYF
CDR3nt: TGCGCCAGCAGCTTACTCCGGGGGCAATCCTACGAGCAGTACTTC
len: 15
j_gene: TRBJ2-7
abundance: .
d_gene: .
v_gene: TRBV5-1

CDR3aa: CASPKLGLRDTQYF
CDR3nt: TGTGCCAGTCCCAAACTAGGACTAAGGGATACGCAGTATTTT
len: 14
j_gene: TRBJ2-3
abundance: once
d_gene: .
v_gene: TRBV2

CDR3aa: CASSLRSGINSYEQYF
CDR3nt: TGTGCCAGCAGTTTACGGTCCGGGATAAACTCCTACGAGCAGTACTTC
len: 16
j_gene: TRBJ2-7
abundance: .
d_gene: .
v_gene: TRBV27